The 23 T cell receptor beta chains in this list originate from one sample, sequenced in a study of T-cell reconstitution after alpha-beta-depleted transplantation in children (dated by TCRdb to 2016 to 2017). Libraries were constructed by PCR. TCRdb lists the instrument as Illumina HiSeq 2500. Molecular barcoding was employed in the preparation of TCR libraries, with unique molecular identifiers being used to normalize TCRbeta repertoire quantification. Starting from the raw public reads, TCRdb applied fastp trimming at Q25, assembled clones with MiXCR and retained in-frame beta chains. A single entry per CDR3 protein holds the most common genes and DNA from its merged rows. Within this sample are approximately 500,000 distinct CDR3 sequences, with about 10% of them counted one time only. Roughly 2.1% of the sample goes to the ten largest clones. This specimen's treatment or condition label, per the study, means: allogeneic hematopoietic cell transplantation with graft depleted of TCRalphabeta T cells and CD19 B cells.

The sample was PBMCs, taken before TCRalphabeta/CD19-depleted stem cell transplant. These receptors all come from a child aged 2-15 years with inherited bone marrow failure, due to receive a stem cell transplant.

This clonotype was detected many times. The CDR3, as DNA: TGCGCCAGCAGCTTGGAGACAGGGAACGGAAACACCATATATTTT. Residues: CASSLETGNGNTIYF. This chain connects TRBV5-1 to TRBJ1-3; 7 positions match TRBD1. The CDR3 has 15 amino acids. The V and J ends lost 0 bases and 4 bases, in that order; junction bases with no gene match: 4. Germline V gene lookup returns CDR1 SGHRS and CDR2 YFSETQ.

This clonotype has a count of ten or more. The chain is built from TRBV9 and TRBJ2-2, with 8 nucleotides matching TRBD1. The CDR3 has 15 residues. V lost 4 bases and J lost 7; bases outside the gene matches: 9. The germline gives CDR1 SGDLS, CDR2 YYNGEE. The CDR3 nucleotides read TGTGCCAGCAGCCCCTTCCCTGGGACAGGCGGGGAGCTGTTTTTT. It translates to CASSPFPGTGGELFF.

This clonotype was observed a handful of times. The V and J genes are TRBV19 and TRBJ1-1; D unresolved. V dropped 9 bases and J dropped 7 bases, with 18 bases sitting between them. The CDR3 consists of 13 residues. CDR1 and CDR2 from the germline V gene are LNHDA and SQIVND (reference sequence). The CDR3 here is CASGPETPIEAFF. The CDR3 DNA follows: TGTGCCAGCGGGCCCGAGACACCGATTGAAGCTTTCTTT.

There are many counts of this clonotype. This chain joins TRBV20-1 and TRBJ2-7; D is perhaps TRBD2 (6 bases). This CDR3 has 14 amino acids. Germline assignment: CDR1 DFQATT and CDR2 SNEGSKA (reference sequence). V gave up 3 bases and J gave up 1 base, with 13 bases separating them. CDR3 residues: CSARRLAFSYEQYF. CDR3 bases: TGCAGTGCTAGGCGCCTAGCGTTTTCCTACGAGCAGTACTTC.

This clonotype was picked up many times. V and J are TRBV4-2 and TRBJ2-1; 7 bases fit TRBD2. V shed 4 bases, J shed 7 bases, and the junction held 13 bases outside the gene matches. The CDR3 consists of 16 residues. CDR1 LGHNA and CDR2 YNFKEQ come from the germline V gene. The CDR3 DNA is TGTGCCAGCAGCCGTTCGGGGGGAGTGCCTGGGAATGAGCAGTTCTTC. Translating it yields CASSRSGGVPGNEQFF.

Turning to this clonotype: This may come from a read error, since a much larger clone is one base off. The chain joins TRBV9 to TRBJ2-5, with 10 bases identical to TRBD2. This CDR3 is built from 16 residues. Germline lookup yields CDR1 SGDLS and CDR2 YYNGEE. DNA of the CDR3: TGTGCCAGCAGCGTGATACCAGCGGGAGGGCGGGAGACCCATTACTTC. Translating it yields CASSVIPAGGRETHYF.

CDR3 coding DNA: TGTGCCTGGAGTCTAGGACTAGCGGCCAATGAGCAGTTCTTC. It yields the protein CAWSLGLAANEQFF. The chain uses TRBV30 and TRBJ2-1, with 10 nucleotides matching TRBD2. V dropped 2 bases and J dropped 6; count of bases not matched to a gene: 4. This CDR3 comprises 14 residues. Germline V gene lookup returns CDR1 GTSNPN and CDR2 SVGIG (reference sequence). The full variable domain, rest sourced from reference TRBV30 and TRBJ2-1, is SQTIHQWPATLVQPVGSPLSLECTVEGTSNPNLYWYRQAAGRGLQLLFYSVGIGQISSEVPQNLSASRPQDRQFILSSKKLLLSDSGFYLCAWSLGLAANEQFFGPGTRLTVL.

This clonotype was seen only a few times. The gene calls are TRBV20-1 and TRBJ2-5; D is unclear. Between the trimmed V and J ends, which lost 5 bases and 5 bases, there was a span of 9 bases. The CDR3 has 11 residues. Germline V gene data show CDR1 as DFQATT and CDR2 as SNEGSKA (reference sequence). This CDR3 reads CSAGVVETQYF. The CDR3, as DNA: TGCAGTGCTGGGGTTGTGGAGACCCAGTACTTC.

CDR3 loop: CSAPGLAGDRGTDTQYF. CDR3 DNA sequence: TGCAGTGCCCCCGGACTAGCGGGAGATAGGGGCACAGATACGCAGTATTTT. The J gene is TRBJ2-3, the V gene TRBV20-1, with TRBD2 matching over 13 bases. Trimming removed 6 bases from V and 1 base from J; junction bases left unmatched: 10. The CDR3 extends over 17 amino acids. CDR1 and CDR2 (germline): DFQATT, SNEGSKA (reference sequence).

The rearrangement joins TRBV20-1 to TRBJ2-3; the match to TRBD2 covers 12 bases. Germline V gives CDR1 DFQATT, CDR2 SNEGSKA (reference sequence). V trimming: 6 bases; J trimming: 5 bases; junction bases outside the gene matches: 9. The CDR3 totals 15 residues. This CDR3 is CSATTSGRSEDTQYF. For the CDR3, the DNA is TGCAGTGCGACGACTAGCGGGAGATCGGAAGATACGCAGTATTTT.

The chain joins TRBV5-4 to TRBJ2-2; either TRBD1 or TRBD2 may supply D (5 bases each). This CDR3 spans 14 amino acids. With 4 bases removed from V and 4 bases from J, the gap between germline ends came to 11 bases. Per germline, CDR1 SGHNT and CDR2 YYREEE (reference sequence). CDR3 in DNA: TGTGCCAGCAGCGCACTAGGGGCCACCGGGGAGCTGTTTTTT. Protein: CASSALGATGELFF.

This chain connects TRBV6-1 to TRBJ1-4; 7 positions match TRBD1. With 6 bases clipped from V and 2 bases from J, the junction kept 12 bases outside the gene matches. Germline assignment: CDR1 MNHNS and CDR2 SASEGT. CDR3 size: 17 residues. The CDR3 here is CASRATRGKVTNEKLFF. The CDR3 DNA reads TGTGCCAGCAGAGCTACCAGGGGGAAAGTGACTAATGAAAAACTGTTTTTT.

This clonotype was counted many times. This chain joins TRBV5-1 and TRBJ2-2; D may be TRBD1 (6 bases). Trimming removed 3 bases from V and 2 bases from J, with 11 bases in between. Looked up from germline, CDR1 is SGHRS and CDR2 is YFSETQ. This CDR3 comprises 15 residues. CDR3 in DNA: TGCGCCAGCAGCTACGACAGGCCTAACACCGGGGAGCTGTTTTTT. Its protein product is CASSYDRPNTGELFF.

This clonotype has ten or more counts. The J gene is TRBJ2-6, the V gene TRBV5-1; D remains unclear. Looked up from germline, CDR1 is SGHRS and CDR2 is YFSETQ. The CDR3 length is 16 residues. V was pared by 4 bases and J by 0 bases, with 11 bases between. In DNA, the CDR3 is TGCGCCAGCAGCCCCGATCCTAGCTCTGGGGCCAACGTCCTGACTTTC. Its protein is CASSPDPSSGANVLTF. The whole variable domain, filled in from reference TRBV5-1 and TRBJ2-6, reads KAGVTQTPRYLIKTRGQQVTLSCSPISGHRSVSWYQQTPGQGLQFLFEYFSETQRNKGNFPGRFSGRQFSNSRSEMNVSTLELGDSALYLCASSPDPSSGANVLTFGAGSRLTVL.

A word on this clonotype: This may be a read error: a much more frequent sequence differs by one nucleotide. This sequence joins TRBV7-9 and TRBJ1-2; tentatively, D is TRBD1 (5 bases). There are 15 residues in the CDR3. CDR1 SEHNR and CDR2 FQNEAQ come from the germline V gene (reference sequence). The V and J ends lost 5 bases and 4 bases respectively, with 17 bases between them. CDR3 DNA sequence: TGTGCCAGCAGCCCACGTGTCGGGGCTGTCTATGGCTACACCTTC. It is translated as CASSPRVGAVYGYTF.

Ten or more counts support this clonotype. The chain uses TRBV10-1 and TRBJ2-1, with 13 bases matching TRBD2. The CDR3 has 17 residues. Germline values: CDR1 WNHNN, CDR2 SYGVQD (reference sequence). V lost 2 bases to trimming and J lost 8 bases; unmatched junction nucleotides: 9. The CDR3 DNA follows: TGCGCCAGCAGTGAGAAAACTAGCGGGAGGGCCTTGGATGAGCAGTTCTTC. This codes for CASSEKTSGRALDEQFF.

This clonotype was picked up many times. J is TRBJ1-1 and V is TRBV10-3; no firm D call. CDR1 is ENHRY, CDR2 SYGVKD, per germline. Trimming removed 6 bases at V and 5 bases at J, with 10 bases between. The CDR3 is 12 amino acids. CDR3 amino acids: CAIREARTEAFF. CDR3 DNA sequence: TGTGCCATCAGGGAGGCCAGGACTGAAGCTTTCTTT.

This clonotype was counted ten times or more. The rearrangement joins TRBV29-1 to TRBJ2-7; D is uncertain. V lost 8 bases and J lost 0, with 11 bases in between. Germline assignment: CDR1 SQVTM and CDR2 ANQGSEA. This CDR3 contains 12 residues. CDR3 sequence reads: CSILQSSYEQYF. For the CDR3, the DNA is TGCAGCATATTGCAAAGCTCCTACGAGCAGTACTTC.

Worth noting for this clonotype: With a much larger clone just one base away, this may be a read error. The chain is built from TRBV4-3 and TRBJ1-1, with D unclear. The CDR3 length is 16 residues. The ends were cut back, 0 bases at V and 6 bases at J, with 17 bases in the middle. The germline gives CDR1 LGHNA, CDR2 YSLEER. CDR3 DNA sequence: TGCGCCAGCAGCCAAGATGGGTTACCGGTACAGTCTGAAGCTTTCTTT. Its protein is CASSQDGLPVQSEAFF.

The chain combines TRBV19 with TRBJ1-5; D call uncertain. This CDR3 has 14 residues. Trimming left V 1 base short and J 2 bases short, with 6 bases between. Looked up from germline, CDR1 is LNHDA and CDR2 is SQIVND (reference sequence). For the CDR3, the DNA is TGTGCCAGTAGTATAGTGGCTGGCAATCAGCCCCAGCATTTT. Translated: CASSIVAGNQPQHF.

This clonotype came up many times. The chain couples TRBV30 to TRBJ2-4; TRBD2 agrees at 10 bases. V was pared by 0 bases and J by 1 base, with 9 bases of the junction left unmatched. The CDR3 extends over 18 amino acids. CDR1 and CDR2 (germline): GTSNPN, SVGIG (reference sequence). CDR3 residues: CAWSVGLAGVMAKNIQYF. CDR3 in DNA: TGTGCCTGGAGTGTTGGGCTAGCGGGAGTCATGGCCAAAAACATTCAGTACTTC.

This clonotype was seen at least ten times. This rearrangement joins TRBV10-3 to TRBJ2-2; 10 bases align to TRBD2. The CDR3 length is 17 residues. V shed 3 bases and J 7 bases; nucleotides not matched to a gene: 11. Germline CDR1 and CDR2: ENHRY and SYGVKD. The CDR3 DNA follows: TGTGCCATCAGTGACCCCAGCGGGAGGGCCGGGAGCGGGGAGCTGTTTTTT. It translates to CAISDPSGRAGSGELFF.

This clonotype was seen ten or more times. This rearrangement joins TRBV3-1 to TRBJ2-3; D gene unclear. The V end was cut by 0 bases, the J end by 5 bases, with 6 bases between. Germline-derived CDR1 and CDR2 are LGHDT and YNNKEL (reference sequence). The CDR3 is 13 amino acids. The CDR3 nucleotides are TGTGCCAGCAGCCAAGATTCGGGAGATACGCAGTATTTT. The encoded protein is CASSQDSGDTQYF.